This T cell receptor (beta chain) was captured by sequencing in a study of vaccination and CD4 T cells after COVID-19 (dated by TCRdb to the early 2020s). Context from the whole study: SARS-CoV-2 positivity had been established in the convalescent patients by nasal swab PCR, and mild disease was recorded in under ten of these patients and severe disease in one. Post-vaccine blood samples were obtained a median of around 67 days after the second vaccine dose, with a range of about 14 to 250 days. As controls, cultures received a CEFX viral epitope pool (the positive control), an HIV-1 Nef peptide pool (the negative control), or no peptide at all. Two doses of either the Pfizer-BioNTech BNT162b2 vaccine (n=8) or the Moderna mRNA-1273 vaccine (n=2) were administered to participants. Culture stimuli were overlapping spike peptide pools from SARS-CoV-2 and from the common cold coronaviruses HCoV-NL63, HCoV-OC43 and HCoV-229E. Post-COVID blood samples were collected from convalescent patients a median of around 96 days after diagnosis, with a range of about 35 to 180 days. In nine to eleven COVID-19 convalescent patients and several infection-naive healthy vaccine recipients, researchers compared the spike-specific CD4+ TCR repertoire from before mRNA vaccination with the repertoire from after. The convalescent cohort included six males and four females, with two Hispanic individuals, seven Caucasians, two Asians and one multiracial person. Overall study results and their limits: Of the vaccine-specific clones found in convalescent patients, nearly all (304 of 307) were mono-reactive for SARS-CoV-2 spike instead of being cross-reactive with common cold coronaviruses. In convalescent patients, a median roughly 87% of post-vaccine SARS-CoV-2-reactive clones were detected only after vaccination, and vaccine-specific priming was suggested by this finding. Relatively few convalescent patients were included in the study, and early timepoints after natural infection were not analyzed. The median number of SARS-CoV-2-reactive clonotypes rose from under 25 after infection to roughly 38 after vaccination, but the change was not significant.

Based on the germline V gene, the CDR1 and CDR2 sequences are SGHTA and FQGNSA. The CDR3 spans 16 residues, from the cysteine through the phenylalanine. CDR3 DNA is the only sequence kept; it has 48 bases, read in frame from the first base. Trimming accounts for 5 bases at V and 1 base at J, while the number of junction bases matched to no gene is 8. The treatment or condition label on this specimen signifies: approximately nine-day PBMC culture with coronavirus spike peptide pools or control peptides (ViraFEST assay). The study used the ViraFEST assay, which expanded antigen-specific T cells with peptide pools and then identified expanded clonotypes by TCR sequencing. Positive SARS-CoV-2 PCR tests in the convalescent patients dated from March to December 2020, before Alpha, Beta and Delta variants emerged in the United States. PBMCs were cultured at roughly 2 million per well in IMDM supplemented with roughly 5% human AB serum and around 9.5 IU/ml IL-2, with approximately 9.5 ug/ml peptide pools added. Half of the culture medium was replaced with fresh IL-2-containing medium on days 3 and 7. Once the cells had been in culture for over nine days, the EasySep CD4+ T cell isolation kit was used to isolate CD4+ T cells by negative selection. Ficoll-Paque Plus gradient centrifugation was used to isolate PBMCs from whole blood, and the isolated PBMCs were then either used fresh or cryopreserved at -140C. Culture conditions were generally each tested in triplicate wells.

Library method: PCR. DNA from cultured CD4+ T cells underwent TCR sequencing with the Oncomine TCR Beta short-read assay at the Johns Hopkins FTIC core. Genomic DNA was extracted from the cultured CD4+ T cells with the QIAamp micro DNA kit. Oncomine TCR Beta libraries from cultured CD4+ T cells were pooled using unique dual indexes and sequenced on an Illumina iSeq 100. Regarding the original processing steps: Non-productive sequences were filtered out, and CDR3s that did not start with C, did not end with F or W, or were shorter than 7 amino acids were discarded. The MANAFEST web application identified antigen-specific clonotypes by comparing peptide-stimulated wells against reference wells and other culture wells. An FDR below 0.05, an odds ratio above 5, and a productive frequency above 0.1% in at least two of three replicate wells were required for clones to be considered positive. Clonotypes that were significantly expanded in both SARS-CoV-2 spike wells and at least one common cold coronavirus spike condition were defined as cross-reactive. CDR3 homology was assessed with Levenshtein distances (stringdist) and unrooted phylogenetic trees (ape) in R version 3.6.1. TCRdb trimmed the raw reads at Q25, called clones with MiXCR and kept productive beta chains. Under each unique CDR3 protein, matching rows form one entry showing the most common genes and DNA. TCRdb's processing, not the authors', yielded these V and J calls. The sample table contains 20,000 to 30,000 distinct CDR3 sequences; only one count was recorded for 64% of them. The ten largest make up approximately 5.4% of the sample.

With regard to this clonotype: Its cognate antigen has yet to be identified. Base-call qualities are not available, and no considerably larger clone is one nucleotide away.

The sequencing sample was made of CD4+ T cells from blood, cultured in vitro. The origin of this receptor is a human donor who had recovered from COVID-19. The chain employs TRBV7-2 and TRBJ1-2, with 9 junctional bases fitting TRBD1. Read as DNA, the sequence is TGTGCCAGCAGCCCCCAACCGGGACAGGGTAACTATGGCTACACCTTC. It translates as CASSPQPGQGNYGYTF.